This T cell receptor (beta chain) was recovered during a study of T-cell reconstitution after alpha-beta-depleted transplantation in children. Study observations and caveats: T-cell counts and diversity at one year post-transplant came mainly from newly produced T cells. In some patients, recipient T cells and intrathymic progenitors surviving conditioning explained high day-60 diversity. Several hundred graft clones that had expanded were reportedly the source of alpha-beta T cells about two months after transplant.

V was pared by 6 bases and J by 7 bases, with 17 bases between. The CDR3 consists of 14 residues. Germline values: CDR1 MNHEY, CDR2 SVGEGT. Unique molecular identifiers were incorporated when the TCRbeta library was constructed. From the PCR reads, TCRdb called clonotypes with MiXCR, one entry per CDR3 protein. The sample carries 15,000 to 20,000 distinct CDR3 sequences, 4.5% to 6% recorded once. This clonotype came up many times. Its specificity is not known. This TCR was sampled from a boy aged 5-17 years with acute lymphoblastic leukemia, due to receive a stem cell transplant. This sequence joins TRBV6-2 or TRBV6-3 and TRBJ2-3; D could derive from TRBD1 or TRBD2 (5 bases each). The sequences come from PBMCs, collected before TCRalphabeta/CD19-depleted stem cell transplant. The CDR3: CASSRNRRTHTQYF. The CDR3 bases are TGTGCCAGCAGCCGAAACCGGAGGACACATACGCAGTATTTT.